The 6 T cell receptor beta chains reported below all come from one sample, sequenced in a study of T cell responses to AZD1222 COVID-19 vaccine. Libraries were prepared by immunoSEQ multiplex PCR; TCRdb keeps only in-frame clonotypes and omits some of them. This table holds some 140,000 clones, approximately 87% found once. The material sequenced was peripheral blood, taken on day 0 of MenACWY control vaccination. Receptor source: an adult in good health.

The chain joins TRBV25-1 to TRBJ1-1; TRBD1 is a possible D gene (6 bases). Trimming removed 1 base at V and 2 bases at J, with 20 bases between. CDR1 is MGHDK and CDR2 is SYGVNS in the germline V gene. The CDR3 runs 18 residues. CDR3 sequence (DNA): TGTGCCAGCAGTGAATTGGGTAAGGGCAGGGGCCCAAACACTGAAGCTTTCTTT. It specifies CASSELGKGRGPNTEAFF. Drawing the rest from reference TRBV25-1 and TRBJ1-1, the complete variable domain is EADIYQTPRYLVIGTGKKITLECSQTMGHDKMYWYQQDPGMELHLIHYSYGVNSTEKGDLSSESTVSRIRTEHFPLTLESARPSHTSQYLCASSELGKGRGPNTEAFFGQGTRLTVV.

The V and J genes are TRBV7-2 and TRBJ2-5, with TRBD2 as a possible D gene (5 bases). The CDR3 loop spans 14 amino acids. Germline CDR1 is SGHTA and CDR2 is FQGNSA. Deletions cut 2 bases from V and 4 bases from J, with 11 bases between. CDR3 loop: CASSLSPSSETQYF. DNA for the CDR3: TGTGCCAGCAGCTTAAGTCCTAGCTCAGAGACCCAGTACTTC.

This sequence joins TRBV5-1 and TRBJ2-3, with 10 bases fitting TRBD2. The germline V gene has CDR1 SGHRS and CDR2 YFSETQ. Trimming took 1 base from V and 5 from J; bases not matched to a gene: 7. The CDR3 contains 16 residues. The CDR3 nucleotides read TGCGCCAGCAGCTTGCTATCTAGCGGGAGTGGAGATACGCAGTATTTT. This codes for CASSLLSSGSGDTQYF.

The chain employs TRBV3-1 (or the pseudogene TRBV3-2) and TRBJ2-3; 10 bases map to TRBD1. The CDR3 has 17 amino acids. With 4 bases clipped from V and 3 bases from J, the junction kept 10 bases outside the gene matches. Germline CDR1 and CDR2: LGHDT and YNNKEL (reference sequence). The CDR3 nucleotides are TGTGCCAGCAGCCCCAGGACAGGGGGGTTCGGGACAGATACGCAGTATTTT. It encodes CASSPRTGGFGTDTQYF.

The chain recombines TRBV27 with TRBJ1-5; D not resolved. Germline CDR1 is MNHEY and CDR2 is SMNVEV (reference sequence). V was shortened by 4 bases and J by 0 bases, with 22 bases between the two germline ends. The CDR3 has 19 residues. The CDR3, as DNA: TGTGCCAGCAGTTCCCTGGGCAGAGACCGATTTCATAGCAATCAGCCCCAGCATTTT. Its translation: CASSSLGRDRFHSNQPQHF.

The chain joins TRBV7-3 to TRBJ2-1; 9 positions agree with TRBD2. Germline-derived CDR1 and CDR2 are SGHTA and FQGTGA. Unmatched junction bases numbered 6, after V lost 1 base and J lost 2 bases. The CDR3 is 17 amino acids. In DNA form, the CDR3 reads TGTGCCAGCAGCTTAATTCCGGCTAGCGGGGCCTACAATGAGCAGTTCTTC. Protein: CASSLIPASGAYNEQFF. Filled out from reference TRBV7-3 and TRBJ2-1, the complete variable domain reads GAGVSQTPSNKVTEKGKYVELRCDPISGHTALYWYRQSLGQGPEFLIYFQGTGAADDSGLPNDRFFAVRPEGSVSTLKIQRTERGDSAVYLCASSLIPASGAYNEQFFGPGTRLTVL.